This note documents a single T cell receptor (beta chain) sequence. The record originates from a study of blood T cell repertoires in COVID-19. At the level of the study: Italy, Spain and the United States were the sources of the convalescent and acute COVID-19 samples. T cells, B-cell-depleted T cells, or PBMCs supplied cDNA or gDNA.

In the original processing: How many nucleated cells were present was estimated from reference gene primer amplification. Libraries were prepared by immunoSEQ multiplex PCR; TCRdb keeps only in-frame clonotypes and omits some of them. V and J calls and clone size follow that table, whereas D and trimming were derived from the DNA. The table has 200,000 to 300,000 clones, over 80% seen once. Trimming took 3 bases from V and 6 from J, leaving 9 bases between them. The CDR3 has 12 amino acids. In germline, CDR1 is MGHRA, CDR2 YSYEKL. What was sequenced was peripheral blood. The chain recombines TRBV4-1 with TRBJ2-7, with unresolved D. The sequence derives from a man aged 40-49 years with acute or convalescent COVID-19. The CDR3 here is CASSHRNGEQYF. The DNA of the CDR3 is TGCGCCAGCAGCCATCGTAACGGCGAGCAGTACTTC.